This T cell receptor beta chain derives from a study of cytomegalovirus exposure and HLA in healthy donors. Findings of the study overall: In a later analysis, TCR beta V- and J-gene trimming was associated with a missense DCLRE1C variant.

A word on this clone: The antigen is undetermined.

The PCR was carried out with 60 Vbeta primers and 13 Jbeta primers. Repertoires were generated with immunoSEQ multiplex PCR, while TCRdb's copy carries only in-frame clones and drops some. The sample includes about 100,000 clones, 73% of them seen just once. With 0 bases removed from V and 3 bases from J, the gap between germline ends came to 12 bases. The germline V gene encodes CDR1 SGHRS and CDR2 YFSETQ. The CDR3 sequence is 16 residues long. The rearrangement joins TRBV5-1 to TRBJ2-2; tentative D call: TRBD2 (7 bases). What was sequenced was PBMCs. This clonotype was sampled from a man in his forties or fifties in good health and CMV-seronegative. CDR3 region: CASSLATGRDTGELFF. In nucleotides, the CDR3 is TGCGCCAGCAGCTTGGCTACAGGGAGGGACACCGGGGAGCTGTTTTTT.